These 12 T cell receptor beta chains came from one sample sequenced in a study of shared clonotypes between healthy human individuals. Assay used: immunoSEQ multiplex PCR; TCRdb lists only in-frame clones, some missing. This repertoire shows about 1.5 million clones, 95% to 99% found once; its top ten account for roughly 0.45%. Material for sequencing was naive CD4+ T cells sorted from blood. As for subset: CD45RA+ positively selected. The source is a man aged 30 to 39 in good health.

The chain uses TRBV5-5 and TRBJ2-7; 10 bases match TRBD1. The germline V gene encodes CDR1 SGHKS and CDR2 YYEKEE (reference sequence). Trimming took 3 bases from V and 5 from J; bases not matched to a gene: 5. This CDR3 spans 14 amino acids. As DNA, the CDR3 is TGTGCCAGCAGCTACGACAGGGGGCGGAACGAGCAGTACTTC. It specifies CASSYDRGRNEQYF.

The J gene is TRBJ1-3, the V gene TRBV19; possibly TRBD1 for D (6 bases). Germline lookup yields CDR1 LNHDA and CDR2 SQIVND (reference sequence). The V end lost 3 bases, the J end lost 0 bases, and 12 bases lay between the germline ends. This CDR3 contains 16 residues. The DNA for the CDR3 is TGTGCCAGTAGTATTACAGGGCAGAACTCTGGAAACACCATATATTTT. Translation gives CASSITGQNSGNTIYF.

This chain links TRBV7-6 with TRBJ1-4; no clear D. Germline values: CDR1 SGHVS, CDR2 FNYEAQ. Trimming stripped 1 base from V and 7 bases from J, with 22 bases between. The CDR3 runs to 18 residues. Here the CDR3 reads CASSLGRRANLVGEKLFF. The CDR3, as DNA: TGTGCCAGCAGCTTAGGCCGACGGGCCAACCTCGTTGGTGAAAAACTGTTTTTT.

V usage is TRBV6-6 and J usage is TRBJ2-1; 7 nucleotides match TRBD2. The CDR3 runs 14 residues. Germline CDR1 is MNHNY and CDR2 is SVGAGI (reference sequence). The ends lost 5 bases at V and 7 bases at J; junction bases unmatched: 8. CDR3 residues: CASSPLTSPNEQFF. CDR3 sequence (DNA): TGTGCCAGCAGTCCGCTGACTAGCCCGAATGAGCAGTTCTTC.

The gene calls are TRBV21-1 and TRBJ1-1; no DNA check was done on the table's D call, TRBD1. TRBV21-1 is listed as a pseudogene. This CDR3 contains 17 residues. CDR3: CASLTGARRGVNTEAFF. Written as DNA, the CDR3 is TGTGCCAGTCTGACAGGGGCCCGACGTGGGGTCAACACTGAAGCTTTCTTT.

CDR3: CASSQVFGFTDTQYF. CDR3 bases: TGCGCCAGCAGCCAAGTATTCGGATTCACAGATACGCAGTATTTT. The rearrangement uses TRBV4-1 and TRBJ2-3; D is ambiguous. Germline CDR1 MGHRA, CDR2 YSYEKL. With 1 base removed from V and 2 bases from J, the gap between germline ends came to 10 bases. The CDR3 is 15 amino acids.

The CDR3 region is CASSPHLGDRGYEQYF. CDR3 DNA sequence: TGCGCCAGCAGCCCTCACTTGGGGGACCGGGGCTACGAGCAGTACTTC. The chain carries TRBV4-1 and TRBJ2-7; D tentatively reads TRBD1 or TRBD2 (5 bases each). Trimming cost V 4 bases and J 3 bases, with 19 bases left between them. Germline CDR1 is MGHRA and CDR2 is YSYEKL. CDR3 length: 16 amino acids.

The CDR3 loop is CASSLTFRSGNTIYF. In DNA, the CDR3 is TGTGCCAGCAGCCTGACTTTCCGCTCTGGAAACACCATATATTTT. The chain uses TRBV6-5 and TRBJ1-3; D is unresolved. V lost 6 bases and J lost 0, with 12 bases in between. CDR1 is MNHEY and CDR2 is SVGAGI in the germline V gene. CDR3 length: 15 residues.

The V gene is TRBV29-1, the J gene TRBJ2-1, with 7 bases that match TRBD2. This CDR3 has 13 amino acids. V gave up 4 bases and J gave up 5 bases; unmatched junction bases: 5. Germline V lookup: CDR1 SQVTM, CDR2 ANQGSEA. This CDR3 is CSVGRETNNEQFF. DNA for the CDR3: TGCAGCGTTGGGCGGGAGACAAACAATGAGCAGTTCTTC.

V is TRBV7-9 and J is TRBJ2-7, with a tentative D call TRBD1 (6 bases). The V and J ends lost 10 bases and 0 bases respectively, with 22 bases between them. This CDR3 is built from 16 residues. Looked up from germline, CDR1 is SEHNR and CDR2 is FQNEAQ (reference sequence). The CDR3 region is CAIEHPHRAHSYEQYF. In DNA, the CDR3 is TGTGCCATCGAACATCCTCACAGGGCACACTCCTACGAGCAGTACTTC. Combining the CDR3 with reference TRBV7-9 and TRBJ2-7 gives the whole variable domain DTGVSQNPRHKITKRGQNVTFRCDPISEHNRLYWYRQTLGQGPEFLTYFQNEAQLEKSRLLSDRFSAERPKGSFSTLEIQRTEQGDSAMYLCAIEHPHRAHSYEQYFGPGTRLTVT.

The chain combines TRBV7-9 with TRBJ2-5; 12 nucleotides agree with TRBD1. CDR3 length: 15 residues. Germline CDR1 SEHNR, CDR2 FQNEAQ (reference sequence). Losses at the gene ends were 5 bases for V and 2 bases for J; bases not matched to a gene: 3. The CDR3: CASSPGQGAQETQYF. The CDR3, as DNA: TGTGCCAGCAGCCCGGGACAGGGGGCTCAAGAGACCCAGTACTTC.

Note on this clone: The sample carries other DNA sequences with the same CDR3. The V gene is TRBV18, the J gene TRBJ1-5; 8 bases are a match to TRBD1. CDR1 is KGHSH, CDR2 LQKENI, per germline. J was trimmed by 3 bases and V by 3 bases; bases with no gene match: 1. The CDR3 runs to 14 residues. CDR3 sequence (DNA): TGTGCCAGCTCACCGCAGGGGGCCAATCAGCCCCAGCATTTT. Translated: CASSPQGANQPQHF.